The next 29 T cell receptor beta chains were all read from a single sample in a study of long-term antiretroviral therapy in people with HIV. The immunoSEQ assay was v3.0, run at survey level. Using immunoSEQ multiplex PCR, the repertoire was profiled, and TCRdb retains in-frame clones only, with some absent. The sample shows around 19,000 clones, approximately 82% of them seen only once. The sequenced sample was unsorted PBMCs, obtained about 2.5 years after starting antiretroviral therapy. Receptor source: a man aged 40-49 years with HIV.

This chain links TRBV7-6 with TRBJ1-1; 8 bases fit TRBD1. The CDR3 loop spans 15 amino acids. V shed 1 base and J 5 bases; nucleotides not matched to a gene: 6. CDR1 is SGHVS, CDR2 FNYEAQ, per germline. This CDR3 reads CASSLGGQVKTEAFF. For the CDR3, the DNA is TGTGCCAGCAGCTTAGGGGGACAGGTTAAGACTGAAGCTTTCTTT.

This clone was counted once. This chain connects TRBV12-2 to TRBJ1-2; the D call of TRBD1 is as the table states it, not checked on the DNA. TRBV12-2 has pseudogene status. The CDR3 spans 12 residues. CDR3 loop: CASRPRNYGYTF. The CDR3 nucleotides are TGTGCAAGTCGCCCCAGAAACTATGGCTACACCTTC.

V and J are TRBV4-3 and TRBJ2-7; possible D gene TRBD1, 5 bases. Per the germline V gene, CDR1 is LGHNA and CDR2 is YSLEER. There are 16 residues in the CDR3. Trimming removed 0 bases from V and 2 bases from J, with 14 bases in between. The CDR3 DNA reads TGCGCCAGCAGCCAAGAAATGACAGCAGCAACCTACGAGCAGTACTTC. It encodes CASSQEMTAATYEQYF.

This chain links TRBV29-1 with TRBJ2-1, with TRBD2 identical over 9 bases. This CDR3 region has 14 residues. J gave up 3 bases and V 6 bases, and 6 bases lay outside the gene matches. Germline V gene data show CDR1 as SQVTM and CDR2 as ANQGSEA. The CDR3 protein is CSVLLTSGYNEQFF. In nucleotides, the CDR3 is TGCAGCGTCCTTCTGACTAGCGGCTACAATGAGCAGTTCTTC.

The chain employs TRBV28 and TRBJ2-2; the D gene is possibly TRBD2 (5 bases). V dropped 2 bases and J dropped 4 bases, with 11 bases sitting between them. The CDR3 covers 15 residues. Germline V gene sequence: CDR1 MDHEN, CDR2 SYDVKM. CDR3 sequence: CASSLGGKGTGELFF. Here the CDR3 DNA reads TGTGCCAGCAGTTTAGGAGGAAAGGGCACCGGGGAGCTGTTTTTT.

The gene calls are TRBV5-6 and TRBJ2-1; 8 nucleotides agree with TRBD1. The CDR3 runs to 16 residues. V shed 4 bases, J shed 2 bases, and the junction held 8 bases outside the gene matches. Germline V gene data show CDR1 as SGHDT and CDR2 as YYEEEE. CDR3 in amino acids: CASSVRTGSTYNEQFF. The CDR3 DNA follows: TGTGCCAGCAGCGTGCGGACAGGGTCAACCTACAATGAGCAGTTCTTC.

The gene calls are TRBV7-2 and TRBJ2-1; 9 bases match TRBD2. The CDR3 totals 17 residues. Germline values: CDR1 SGHTA, CDR2 FQGNSA. With 4 bases clipped from V and 1 base from J, the junction kept 8 bases outside the gene matches. CDR3 nucleotides: TGTGCCAGCAGCTGGCTAGCGGGAATTGAATCCTACAATGAGCAGTTCTTC. It specifies CASSWLAGIESYNEQFF.

The genes are TRBV7-2 and TRBJ1-1; D not certain. Germline V gene lookup returns CDR1 SGHTA and CDR2 FQGNSA. The length of the CDR3 is 14 residues. V lost 1 base and J lost 0, with 6 bases in between. CDR3 nucleotide sequence: TGTGCCAGCAGCTTAGGTTGGGTGAACACTGAAGCTTTCTTT. Protein sequence: CASSLGWVNTEAFF.

The chain joins TRBV30 to TRBJ2-1; D not certain. This CDR3 region has 10 residues. Germline V gene lookup returns CDR1 GTSNPN and CDR2 SVGIG (reference sequence). V was cut by 6 bases and J by 7 bases, with 7 bases left in between. The CDR3 coding sequence is TGTGCCTGCAGGCATAATGAGCAGTTCTTC. This gives the protein CACRHNEQFF.

The chain links TRBV18 to TRBJ1-1; no firm D call. Germline assignment: CDR1 KGHSH and CDR2 LQKENI. This CDR3 comprises 15 residues. V lost 3 bases, J lost 0 bases, and 11 bases lay in between. The CDR3 bases are TGTGCCAGCTCACCTTCGACGAACATGAACACTGAAGCTTTCTTT. Residues: CASSPSTNMNTEAFF. The whole variable domain, remainder taken from reference TRBV18 and TRBJ1-1, is NAGVMQNPRHLVRRRGQEARLRCSPMKGHSHVYWYRQLPEEGLKFMVYLQKENIIDESGMPKERFSAEFPKEGPSILRIQQVVRGDSAAYFCASSPSTNMNTEAFFGQGTRLTVV.

The chain has TRBV5-4 and TRBJ1-2; 8 bases are a match to TRBD1. The V gene end was trimmed by 0 bases and the J gene end by 6 bases; junction bases not matched to a gene: 10. Germline CDR1 reads SGHNT; CDR2 reads YYREEE (reference sequence). There are 16 residues in the CDR3. The CDR3 sequence is CASSLGLGTGIDGYTF. The CDR3 DNA reads TGTGCCAGCAGCTTGGGGTTGGGGACAGGAATCGATGGCTACACCTTC.

The chain is built from TRBV6-5 and TRBJ1-2; 7 positions match TRBD1. The CDR3 totals 15 residues. The junction had 15 bases not matched to a gene; V was cut back by 10 bases and J by 4 bases. Germline V CDR1 and CDR2: MNHEY, SVGAGI. This CDR3 is CATTRDSGGGYGYTF. The DNA for the CDR3 is TGTGCCACCACCCGGGACAGCGGTGGAGGCTATGGCTACACCTTC.

This clone was counted between two and nine times. V gene TRBV2 combines with J gene TRBJ2-7, with no clear D. This CDR3 is 12 amino acids long. The germline V gene encodes CDR1 SNHLY and CDR2 FYNNEI. The ends were cut back, 11 bases at V and 3 bases at J, with 14 bases in the middle. This CDR3 is CASKAGNYEQYF. DNA of the CDR3: TGTGCCTCAAAGGCCGGTAACTACGAGCAGTACTTC.

The chain combines TRBV5-1 with TRBJ2-7; maybe TRBD2 (6 bases). From germline, CDR1 is SGHRS and CDR2 YFSETQ. The CDR3 is made up of 14 amino acids. Trimming took off 6 bases at V and 6 bases at J, with 19 bases between the two ends. Here the CDR3 reads CASNRDGGPLEQYF. DNA of the CDR3: TGCGCCAGCAACCGGGACGGGGGACCCCTCGAGCAGTACTTC.

The gene calls are TRBV19 and TRBJ2-1; 7 nucleotides agree with TRBD2. Germline loops: CDR1 LNHDA, CDR2 SQIVND (reference sequence). The trim removed 6 bases at V and 3 bases at J, leaving 5 bases unmatched. The CDR3 totals 14 residues. For the CDR3, the DNA is TGTGCCAGTAGCCCTAGCGGAGTCTACAATGAGCAGTTCTTC. Translated, it gives CASSPSGVYNEQFF.

This sequence joins TRBV19 and TRBJ2-2; the match to TRBD2 covers 10 bases. Germline trimming cut 2 bases from V and 5 bases from J; bases unmatched to any gene: 5. Germline-derived CDR1 and CDR2 are LNHDA and SQIVND (reference sequence). The CDR3 length is 16 residues. In nucleotides, the CDR3 is TGTGCCAGTAGTATAAGCGGGGGGGGTTCGACCGGGGAGCTGTTTTTT. It translates to CASSISGGGSTGELFF.

Only a few counts were recorded for this clone. This chain links TRBV4-1 with TRBJ1-4; 9 nucleotides line up with TRBD1. Unmatched junction bases numbered 10, after V lost 0 bases and J lost 8 bases. The CDR3 is 17 residues long. Germline CDR1 MGHRA, CDR2 YSYEKL. The CDR3 is CASSQELPGTGNEKLFF. CDR3 nucleotide sequence: TGCGCCAGCAGCCAAGAACTCCCCGGGACAGGGAACGAAAAACTGTTTTTT.

This chain connects TRBV29-1 to TRBJ2-1, with 8 bases that match TRBD1. Germline V gives CDR1 SQVTM, CDR2 ANQGSEA. Trimming took 3 bases from V and 1 from J; bases not matched to a gene: 5. The CDR3 is 15 residues long. In DNA form, the CDR3 reads TGCAGCGTTGAGCAGGGGGCTAGGTCCTACAATGAGCAGTTCTTC. Residues: CSVEQGARSYNEQFF.

The rearrangement joins TRBV18 to TRBJ1-6; weak D call: TRBD1 (6 bases). The length of the CDR3 is 16 residues. CDR1 is KGHSH, CDR2 LQKENI, per germline. Trimming left V 3 bases short and J 6 bases short, with 15 bases between. The CDR3 bases are TGTGCCAGCTCACCGGGTCGAGGGGGAAGTAATTCACCCCTCCACTTT. Translated: CASSPGRGGSNSPLHF.

The J gene is TRBJ2-5, the V gene TRBV18, with a possible D match to TRBD2 (6 bases). Germline V gene sequence: CDR1 KGHSH, CDR2 LQKENI. The CDR3 spans 14 residues. Trimming stripped 6 bases from V and 4 bases from J, with 15 bases between. The CDR3 region is CASSPGSPPETQYF. The CDR3 DNA follows: TGTGCCAGCTCCCCCGGGAGCCCCCCAGAGACCCAGTACTTC.

The chain couples TRBV11-2 to TRBJ2-1; D is possibly TRBD1 or TRBD2 (5 bases each). Trimming stripped 4 bases from V and 15 bases from J, with 13 bases between. This CDR3 region has 11 residues. The germline gives CDR1 SGHAT, CDR2 FQNNGV. The CDR3 DNA reads TGTGCCAGCAGCTCGGGACCTGGGGGGTTCTTC. Translating gives CASSSGPGGFF.

V and J are TRBV4-1 and TRBJ2-2; perhaps D is TRBD1 or TRBD2 (5 bases each). Germline loops: CDR1 MGHRA, CDR2 YSYEKL. V shed 2 bases and J shed 6 bases, with 16 bases lying between them. The CDR3 totals 16 residues. The CDR3 bases are TGCGCCAGCAGCCAATCCGGGACCCGGGGTCCCGGGGAGCTGTTTTTT. Translating it yields CASSQSGTRGPGELFF.

V is TRBV14 and J is TRBJ2-1; 14 bases align to TRBD2. Germline CDR1 and CDR2: SGHDN and FVKESK. V shed 1 base and J 14 bases; nucleotides not matched to a gene: 13. The CDR3 runs to 17 residues. The CDR3 loop reads CASSQGLGLAGDLGEFF. CDR3 in DNA: TGTGCCAGCAGCCAAGGCCTGGGACTAGCGGGAGACTTAGGAGAGTTCTTC.

CDR3 residues: CSALNTDTQYF. DNA of the CDR3: TGCAGTGCTCTAAACACAGATACGCAGTATTTT. The rearrangement links TRBV20-1 to TRBJ2-3; D not certain. The length of the CDR3 is 11 residues. From germline, CDR1 is DFQATT and CDR2 SNEGSKA (reference sequence). Trimming took off 5 bases at V and 2 bases at J, with 5 bases between the two ends.

The chain couples TRBV5-5 to TRBJ1-3, with 8 bases aligning to TRBD1. This CDR3 comprises 15 residues. Trimming took 4 bases from V and 8 from J; bases not matched to a gene: 11. From germline, CDR1 is SGHKS and CDR2 YYEKEE (reference sequence). CDR3 DNA: TGTGCCAGCAGCCCCCGGGACAGGTCGGTAGACACCATATATTTT. Protein sequence: CASSPRDRSVDTIYF.

V usage is TRBV2 and J usage is TRBJ1-1, with no clear D. CDR1 and CDR2 from the germline V gene are SNHLY and FYNNEI. The CDR3 is 14 residues long. V lost 5 bases and J 1 base, leaving 11 bases between the germline ends. This chain's CDR3 is CASSRRPGNTEAFF. CDR3 nucleotide sequence: TGTGCCAGCAGTCGAAGGCCAGGGAACACTGAAGCTTTCTTT. Full variable domain (remainder filled in from reference TRBV2 and TRBJ1-1): EPEVTQTPSHQVTQMGQEVILRCVPISNHLYFYWYRQILGQKVEFLVSFYNNEISEKSEIFDDQFSVERPDGSNFTLKIRSTKLEDSAMYFCASSRRPGNTEAFFGQGTRLTVV.

CDR3 region: CASSHLRGRTGELFF. The CDR3 coding sequence is TGTGCCAGCAGCCACCTCAGGGGGCGCACCGGGGAGCTGTTTTTT. The chain recombines TRBV5-8 with TRBJ2-2; TRBD1 aligns across 8 bases. V gave up 4 bases and J gave up 4 bases; unmatched junction bases: 6. There are 15 residues in the CDR3. From germline, CDR1 is SGHTS and CDR2 YDEGEE.

This chain links TRBV27 with TRBJ1-5; 11 bases are shared with TRBD1. The V gene's germline CDR1 is MNHEY and CDR2 SMNVEV (reference sequence). There are 15 residues in the CDR3. J gave up 3 bases and V 6 bases, and 4 bases lay outside the gene matches. This chain's CDR3 is CASSRTGGYNQPQHF. CDR3 nucleotide sequence: TGTGCCAGCAGCCGGACAGGGGGCTACAATCAGCCCCAGCATTTT.

The gene calls are TRBV30 and TRBJ1-1, with D possibly being TRBD1 (6 bases). V gave up 0 bases and J gave up 5 bases, with 10 bases separating them. The CDR3 has 13 amino acids. Germline CDR1 is GTSNPN and CDR2 is SVGIG (reference sequence). This CDR3 is CAWSVGGATEAFF. The CDR3, as DNA: TGTGCCTGGAGTGTTGGGGGCGCGACTGAAGCTTTCTTT.